Shown below are 18 T cell receptor beta chains from a single sample sequenced in a study of CD8 T cells in ankylosing spondylitis. The study's findings and limits: Typical of ankylosing spondylitis blood, it appeared, was a TCR beta motif of seven to nine highly homologous variants.

Their specific antigens are unknown. In TCRdb, the 5' RACE reads were re-called with MiXCR into one record per CDR3 protein. The repertoire has around 770,000 distinct CDR3 sequences, 12% of them found once; the top ten carry approximately 0.5%. The source material was blood, either unsorted or a sorted T cell fraction (not recorded which). The receptors stem from a male donor with ankylosing spondylitis.

This clonotype was seen many times. J is TRBJ2-7 and V is TRBV12-3 or TRBV12-4; D could derive from TRBD1 or TRBD2 (5 bases each). Deletions cut 3 bases from V and 7 bases from J, with 19 bases between. This CDR3 is 15 amino acids long. CDR3 bases: TGTGCCAGCAGTTTCAGACAGACGCGTTCGGGGGAGCAGTACTTC. This encodes CASSFRQTRSGEQYF.

This clonotype was counted many times. The V and J genes are TRBV12-3 or TRBV12-4 and TRBJ1-1; the D is unclear. This CDR3 has 13 amino acids. The V and J ends lost 2 bases and 3 bases respectively, with 7 bases between them. The CDR3 DNA follows: TGTGCCAGCAGTTTACGGACGTACACTGAAGCTTTCTTT. It specifies CASSLRTYTEAFF.

The chain links TRBV18 to TRBJ2-5; a possible D gene is TRBD1 (6 bases). Trimming cost V 2 bases and J 2 bases, with 9 bases left between them. CDR1 is KGHSH and CDR2 is LQKENI in the germline V gene. This CDR3 spans 14 amino acids. This chain's CDR3 is CASSPITGQETQYF. For the CDR3, the DNA is TGTGCCAGCTCACCAATCACAGGGCAAGAGACCCAGTACTTC.

This sequence joins TRBV7-2 and TRBJ2-7, with 8 bases aligning to TRBD2. The V gene end was trimmed by 1 base and the J gene end by 4 bases; junction bases not matched to a gene: 6. The CDR3 consists of 15 residues. CDR1 SGHTA and CDR2 FQGNSA come from the germline V gene. This chain's CDR3 is CASSLVGSGEYEQYF. CDR3 DNA: TGTGCCAGCAGCTTAGTAGGTAGCGGGGAGTACGAGCAGTACTTC.

This clonotype has more than one count but fewer than ten. J is TRBJ2-1 and V is TRBV6-4, with 8 bases fitting TRBD2. The trim removed 7 bases at V and 10 bases at J, leaving 15 bases unmatched. The CDR3 is 15 residues long. Looked up from germline, CDR1 is MRHNA and CDR2 is SNTAGT. This chain's CDR3 is CASTTRGAGVKEQFF. CDR3 in DNA: TGTGCCAGCACTACCCGGGGAGCGGGAGTAAAGGAGCAGTTCTTC.

V usage is TRBV28 and J usage is TRBJ2-5; maybe TRBD2 (6 bases). Germline CDR1 reads MDHEN; CDR2 reads SYDVKM. The length of the CDR3 is 15 residues. V gave up 5 bases and J gave up 2 bases, with 15 bases separating them. The CDR3, as DNA: TGTGCCAGCAGTGAGCCCGGGACTTTACAAGAGACCCAGTACTTC. This codes for CASSEPGTLQETQYF. Using reference TRBV28 and TRBJ2-5 for the parts outside the CDR3, the full variable domain is DVKVTQSSRYLVKRTGEKVFLECVQDMDHENMFWYRQDPGLGLRLIYFSYDVKMKEKGDIPEGYSVSREKKERFSLILESASTNQTSMYLCASSEPGTLQETQYFGPGTRLLVL.

This clonotype was observed at least ten times. The chain combines TRBV7-9 with TRBJ1-2; TRBD1 might be the D (5 bases). The CDR3 spans 13 residues. V shed 2 bases and J shed 8 bases, with 12 bases lying between them. CDR1 and CDR2 from the germline V gene are SEHNR and FQNEAQ (reference sequence). The CDR3 here is CASSLPGRSGYTF. CDR3 nucleotides: TGTGCCAGCAGCTTACCGGGACGTTCAGGCTACACCTTC.

V is TRBV5-1 and J is TRBJ1-1; D uncertain. This CDR3 comprises 14 residues. The V gene's germline CDR1 is SGHRS and CDR2 YFSETQ. Trimming left V 7 bases short and J 1 base short, with 14 bases between. The CDR3 DNA reads TGCGCCAGCGGACGTGTTGAACCGAACACTGAAGCTTTCTTT. Translation: CASGRVEPNTEAFF.

The CDR3 bases are TGTGCCAGCAGCCAAGAAGACTACCCGATAGAGACCCAGTACTTC. It codes for CASSQEDYPIETQYF. The V call is TRBV4-2, the J call TRBJ2-5; D might be TRBD2 (5 bases). V lost 0 bases and J 4 bases, leaving 12 bases between the germline ends. Per germline, CDR1 LGHNA and CDR2 YNFKEQ. This CDR3 region has 15 residues.

The chain uses TRBV12-3 or TRBV12-4 and TRBJ2-3; 7 bases are shared with TRBD1. With 1 base clipped from V and 2 bases from J, the junction kept 3 bases outside the gene matches. The CDR3 length is 15 residues. In nucleotides, the CDR3 is TGTGCCAGCAGTTTAGGGACAGGACTCACAGATACGCAGTATTTT. The encoded protein is CASSLGTGLTDTQYF.

The genes are TRBV21-1 and TRBJ2-5; the tabulated D call, TRBD2, remains unverified against the DNA. TRBV21-1 is a recognized pseudogene. CDR3 length: 17 amino acids. DNA for the CDR3: TGTGCCAGCAGCAAAGACGGAGCGGGAGAGTTGAAGGGGACCCAGTACTTC. Translated: CASSKDGAGELKGTQYF.

The rearrangement uses TRBV18 and TRBJ2-3; the D gene is possibly TRBD1 (5 bases). V dropped 3 bases and J dropped 6 bases, with 16 bases sitting between them. Germline assignment: CDR1 KGHSH and CDR2 LQKENI. The CDR3 contains 15 residues. CDR3 DNA: TGTGCCAGCTCACCTTCAACAGGACCCGCGGATACGCAGTATTTT. Its protein is CASSPSTGPADTQYF.

This chain uses TRBV5-1 with TRBJ2-5; D is uncertain. The germline V gene encodes CDR1 SGHRS and CDR2 YFSETQ. The CDR3 extends over 16 amino acids. Trimming took off 4 bases at V and 1 base at J, with 17 bases between the two ends. CDR3 nucleotide sequence: TGCGCCAGCAGCCCCGGAACTTCTCGCAGCCAAGAGACCCAGTACTTC. Protein product: CASSPGTSRSQETQYF.

This clonotype was seen only a few times. The V gene is TRBV20-1, the J gene TRBJ2-7, with D perhaps matching TRBD1 (5 bases). Germline assignment: CDR1 DFQATT and CDR2 SNEGSKA (reference sequence). V lost 0 bases and J 5 bases, leaving 11 bases between the germline ends. The CDR3 length is 13 residues. The CDR3 DNA reads as TGCAGTGCTAGAGAACAGGCATGGAACGAGCAGTACTTC. Protein product: CSAREQAWNEQYF.

This clonotype was recorded a few times. The rearrangement joins TRBV2 to TRBJ1-1; 8 nucleotides agree with TRBD1. This CDR3 is built from 14 residues. Germline-derived CDR1 and CDR2 are SNHLY and FYNNEI. The junction had 8 bases not matched to a gene; V was cut back by 6 bases and J by 5 bases. CDR3 protein: CASRRQGTRTEAFF. The CDR3 nucleotides are TGTGCCAGCAGGCGACAGGGGACGAGGACTGAAGCTTTCTTT.

This chain joins TRBV5-1 and TRBJ2-3; D possibly corresponds to TRBD1 (5 bases). Germline values: CDR1 SGHRS, CDR2 YFSETQ. The CDR3 sequence is 14 residues long. Trimming pared 4 bases from V and 2 bases from J, leaving 11 bases between. CDR3 nucleotide sequence: TGCGCCAGCAGCGTCGGACAATACACAGATACGCAGTATTTT. This gives the protein CASSVGQYTDTQYF.

This clonotype was seen only a few times. The gene calls are TRBV5-6 and TRBJ2-7; D is perhaps TRBD1 or TRBD2 (5 bases each). Trimming removed 7 bases from V and 3 bases from J, with 20 bases in between. The germline gives CDR1 SGHDT, CDR2 YYEEEE. The CDR3 contains 15 residues. The CDR3 coding sequence is TGTGCCAGCGGAAGGGGACCGGGCCGAGGCTACGAGCAGTACTTC. Its translation is CASGRGPGRGYEQYF.

This chain joins TRBV10-3 and TRBJ1-2; D might be TRBD1 (6 bases). The V gene lost 10 bases and the J gene lost 8 bases, with 20 bases spanning the gap. The CDR3 length is 13 residues. Looked up from germline, CDR1 is ENHRY and CDR2 is SYGVKD. The CDR3: CATTLFLQGGYTF. The CDR3, as DNA: TGTGCCACCACCTTGTTCCTTCAGGGGGGCTACACCTTC.